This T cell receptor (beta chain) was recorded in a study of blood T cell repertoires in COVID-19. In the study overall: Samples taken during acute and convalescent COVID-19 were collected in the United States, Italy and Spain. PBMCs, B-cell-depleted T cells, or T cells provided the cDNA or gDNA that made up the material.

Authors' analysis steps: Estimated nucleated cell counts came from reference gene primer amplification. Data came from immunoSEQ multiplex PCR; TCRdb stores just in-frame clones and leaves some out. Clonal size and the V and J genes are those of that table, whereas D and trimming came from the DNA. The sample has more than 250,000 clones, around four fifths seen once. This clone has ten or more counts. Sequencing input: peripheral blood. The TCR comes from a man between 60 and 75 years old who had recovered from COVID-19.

This CDR3 is CASSPRDLQETQYF. In DNA form, the CDR3 reads TGCGCCAGCAGCCCGCGGGATTTACAAGAGACCCAGTACTTC. This sequence joins TRBV5-1 and TRBJ2-5; D possibly corresponds to TRBD2 (6 bases). This CDR3 spans 14 amino acids. The V end lost 4 bases, the J end lost 2 bases, and 12 bases lay between the germline ends. CDR1 is SGHRS and CDR2 is YFSETQ in the germline V gene. The full variable domain, its missing parts supplied by reference TRBV5-1 and TRBJ2-5, is KAGVTQTPRYLIKTRGQQVTLSCSPISGHRSVSWYQQTPGQGLQFLFEYFSETQRNKGNFPGRFSGRQFSNSRSEMNVSTLELGDSALYLCASSPRDLQETQYFGPGTRLLVL.